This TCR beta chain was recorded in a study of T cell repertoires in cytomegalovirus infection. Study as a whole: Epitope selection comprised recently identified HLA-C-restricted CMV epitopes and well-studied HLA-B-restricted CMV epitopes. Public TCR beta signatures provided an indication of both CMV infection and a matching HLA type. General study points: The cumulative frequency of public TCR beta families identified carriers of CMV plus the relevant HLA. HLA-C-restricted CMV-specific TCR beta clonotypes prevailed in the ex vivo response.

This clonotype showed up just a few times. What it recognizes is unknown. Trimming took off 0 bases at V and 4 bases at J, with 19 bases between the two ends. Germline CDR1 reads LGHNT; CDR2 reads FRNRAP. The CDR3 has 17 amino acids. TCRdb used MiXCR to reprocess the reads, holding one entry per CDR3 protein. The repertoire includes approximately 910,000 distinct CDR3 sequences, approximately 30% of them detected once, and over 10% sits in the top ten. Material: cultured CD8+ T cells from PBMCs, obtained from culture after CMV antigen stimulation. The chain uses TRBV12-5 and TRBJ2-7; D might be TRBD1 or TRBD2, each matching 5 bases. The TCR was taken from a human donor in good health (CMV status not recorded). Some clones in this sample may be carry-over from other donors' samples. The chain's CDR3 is CASGLVGGGTSRYEQYF. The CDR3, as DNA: TGTGCTAGTGGTTTGGTAGGTGGGGGTACCTCGCGGTACGAGCAGTACTTC.